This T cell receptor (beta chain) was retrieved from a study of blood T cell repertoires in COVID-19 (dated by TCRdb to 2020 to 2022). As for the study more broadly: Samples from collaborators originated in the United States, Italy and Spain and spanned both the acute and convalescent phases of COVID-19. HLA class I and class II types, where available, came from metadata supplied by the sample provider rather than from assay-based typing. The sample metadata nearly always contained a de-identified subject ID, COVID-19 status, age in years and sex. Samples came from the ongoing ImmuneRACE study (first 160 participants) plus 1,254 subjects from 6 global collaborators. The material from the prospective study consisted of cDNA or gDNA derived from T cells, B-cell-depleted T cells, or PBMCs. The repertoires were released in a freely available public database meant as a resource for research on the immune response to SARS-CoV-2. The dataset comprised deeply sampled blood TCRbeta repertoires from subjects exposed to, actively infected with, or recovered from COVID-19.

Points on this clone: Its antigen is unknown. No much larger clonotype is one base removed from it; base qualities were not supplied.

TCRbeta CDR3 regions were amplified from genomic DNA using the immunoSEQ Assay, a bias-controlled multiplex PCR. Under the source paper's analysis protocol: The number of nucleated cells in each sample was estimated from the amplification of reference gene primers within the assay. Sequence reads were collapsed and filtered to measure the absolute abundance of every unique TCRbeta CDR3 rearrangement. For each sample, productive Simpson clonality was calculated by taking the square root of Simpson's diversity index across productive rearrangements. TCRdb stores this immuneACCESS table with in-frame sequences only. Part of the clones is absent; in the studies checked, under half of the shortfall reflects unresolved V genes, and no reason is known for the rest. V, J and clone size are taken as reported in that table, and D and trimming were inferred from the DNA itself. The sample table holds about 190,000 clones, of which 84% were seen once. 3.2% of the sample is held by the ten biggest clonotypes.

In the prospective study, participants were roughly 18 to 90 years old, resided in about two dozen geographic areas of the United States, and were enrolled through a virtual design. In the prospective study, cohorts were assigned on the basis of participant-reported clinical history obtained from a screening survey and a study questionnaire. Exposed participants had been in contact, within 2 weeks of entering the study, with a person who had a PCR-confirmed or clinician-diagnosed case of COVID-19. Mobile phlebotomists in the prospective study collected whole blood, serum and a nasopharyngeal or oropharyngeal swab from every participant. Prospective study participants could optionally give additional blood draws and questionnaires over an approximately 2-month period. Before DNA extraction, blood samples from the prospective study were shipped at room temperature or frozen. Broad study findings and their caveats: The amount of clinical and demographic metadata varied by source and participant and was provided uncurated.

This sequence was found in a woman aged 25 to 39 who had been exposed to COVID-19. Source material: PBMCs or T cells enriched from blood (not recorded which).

The CDR3 here reads CASAPGQGEDTQYF. The nucleotide sequence reads as follows: TGTGCTAGTGCCCCGGGACAGGGCGAAGATACGCAGTATTTT. The rearranged chain carries TRBV12-5 and TRBJ2-3; TRBD1 fits 9 bases in the junction. V has 7 bases trimmed and J has 5 bases trimmed; junction bases matching no gene number 7. Measured from the cysteine to the phenylalanine, the CDR3 is 14 residues long. Only the CDR3 part of the read is kept: 42 bases, read in frame from the first base. The germline V gene provides CDR1 LGHNT and CDR2 FRNRAP.